The sequence of this TCR beta chain was determined in a study of human T cells and chemical hapten exposure. Study information: The upper back received 0.01% DPC by patch testing, with results read at 6 days. Cases of alopecia areata, totalis or universalis occurred in a predominantly female patient group. Overall study findings and caveats: There was alopecia in the donors, so their immune response may differ from that of healthy people.

The sample holds many counts of this clonotype. Its cognate antigen is unknown. Germline V gene data show CDR1 as MGHRA and CDR2 as YSYEKL. J was trimmed by 0 bases and V by 5 bases; bases with no gene match: 4. The CDR3 totals 14 residues. TCRdb analysed the RACE reads with MiXCR anew, one entry per CDR3 protein. The table lists roughly 360,000 distinct CDR3 sequences, 4.8% of them singletons, with about 2.1% in the top ten. Time point in this sample: patch test 1, 2 weeks after DPC sensitization. Treatment defined: therapeutic diphenylcyclopropenone sensitization with weekly scalp DPC. Alopecia patients, 18 to 70 years old and DPC-suitable, served as donors.

The sequences come from whole blood, collected in connection with sensitization to the hapten diphenylcyclopropenone (DPC). This chain connects TRBV4-1 to TRBJ2-7; 7 nucleotides line up with TRBD1. The receptor's source is a woman aged 45-60 years with alopecia areata. Some clones in this sample may be carry-over from other donors' samples. CDR3 in amino acids: CASSEGAFSYEQYF. In DNA, the CDR3 is TGCGCCAGCAGCGAGGGGGCATTCTCCTACGAGCAGTACTTC.